These 27 T cell receptor beta chains were all obtained from the same sample, sequenced in a study of blood T cell repertoires in COVID-19 (dated by TCRdb to 2020 to 2022). Library prep was done by the immunoSEQ multiplex PCR assay. As stored in TCRdb, this immuneACCESS dataset retains in-frame rearrangements with V and J assigned. A fraction of the clones does not appear; measured against another copy, unresolved V genes explain less than half of the discrepancy, and the remainder lacks a known reason. The sample table contains about 130,000 clones; only one count was recorded for approximately 89% of them. Together, the top ten hold approximately 10% of the sample. Sequenced input: peripheral blood. These receptors were obtained from a man aged 50 or older with acute or convalescent COVID-19.

The chain uses TRBV10-3 and TRBJ1-1; D is unclear. The CDR3 totals 13 residues. CDR1 and CDR2 (germline): ENHRY, SYGVKD. V was pared by 5 bases and J by 3 bases, with 10 bases between. This CDR3 reads CAISNTEDTEAFF. The CDR3 DNA is TGTGCCATCAGTAATACAGAAGACACTGAAGCTTTCTTT.

This chain links TRBV28 with TRBJ1-1, with TRBD1 as a possible D gene (5 bases). The ends were cut back, 4 bases at V and 4 bases at J, with 22 bases in the middle. Germline CDR1 is MDHEN and CDR2 is SYDVKM. This CDR3 region has 17 residues. CDR3 sequence (DNA): TGTGCCAGCAGTTCACCCTCTAAGACAGCTAGGGGCACTGAAGCTTTCTTT. Its protein product is CASSSPSKTARGTEAFF.

The V gene is TRBV5-6, the J gene TRBJ1-1; 7 bases line up with TRBD1. The CDR3 runs 13 residues. Unmatched junction bases numbered 6, after V lost 5 bases and J lost 5 bases. Germline lookup yields CDR1 SGHDT and CDR2 YYEEEE. The CDR3 nucleotides read TGTGCCAGCAGGAGGGGGCCGGTGACTGAAGCTTTCTTT. Protein sequence: CASRRGPVTEAFF.

The chain carries TRBV28 and TRBJ2-6, with 10 bases that match TRBD1. Germline V lookup: CDR1 MDHEN, CDR2 SYDVKM. Trimming cost V 0 bases and J 2 bases; bases outside gene matches: 4. The CDR3 runs to 18 residues. The CDR3 spells CASSLWGTGVTGANVLTF. The CDR3 nucleotides read TGTGCCAGCAGTTTATGGGGGACAGGGGTAACTGGGGCCAACGTCCTGACTTTC.

This clone appeared once. The V and J genes are TRBV27 and TRBJ2-2, with TRBD2 matching 12 bases. J gave up 2 bases and V 5 bases, and 9 bases lay outside the gene matches. Looked up from germline, CDR1 is MNHEY and CDR2 is SMNVEV (reference sequence). CDR3 length: 18 amino acids. CDR3 in DNA: TGTGCCAGCAGTGACACTAGCGGGAGGACACTTAACACCGGGGAGCTGTTTTTT. Translation gives CASSDTSGRTLNTGELFF.

The rearrangement links TRBV2 to TRBJ1-2; D may be TRBD1 (6 bases). Deletions cut 7 bases from V and 8 bases from J, with 20 bases between. This CDR3 comprises 14 residues. CDR1 and CDR2 (germline): SNHLY, FYNNEI. CDR3 bases: TGTGCCAGCACTATCGGACAGCTGAGCGGCGGCTACACCTTC. Translated, it gives CASTIGQLSGGYTF.

The V call is TRBV19, the J call TRBJ1-5, with D maybe TRBD1 (6 bases). This CDR3 has 15 amino acids. V shed 7 bases and J shed 5 bases, with 18 bases lying between them. Germline values: CDR1 LNHDA, CDR2 SQIVND (reference sequence). CDR3: CASTPLQGADQPQHF. The CDR3 DNA reads as TGTGCCAGTACCCCATTACAGGGTGCAGATCAGCCCCAGCATTTT. Full variable domain (missing parts from reference TRBV19 and TRBJ1-5): DGGITQSPKYLFRKEGQNVTLSCEQNLNHDAMYWYRQDPGQGLRLIYYSQIVNDFQKGDIAEGYSVSREKKESFPLTVTSAQKNPTAFYLCASTPLQGADQPQHFGDGTRLSIL.

The V call is TRBV19, the J call TRBJ1-1; D uncertain. Trimming shortened V by 3 bases and J by 2 bases, and 10 bases separated the two germline ends. Germline CDR1 is LNHDA and CDR2 is SQIVND (reference sequence). This CDR3 comprises 14 residues. The CDR3 sequence is CASSIGGSNTEAFF. In DNA, the CDR3 is TGTGCCAGTAGTATTGGCGGGTCAAACACTGAAGCTTTCTTT.

The chain is built from TRBV11-2 and TRBJ1-5; D gene ambiguous. The CDR3 covers 13 residues. Germline V gives CDR1 SGHAT, CDR2 FQNNGV. V gave up 4 bases and J gave up 4 bases, with 8 bases separating them. CDR3 coding DNA: TGTGCCAGCAGCTACGCCGAGAATCAGCCCCAGCATTTT. The encoded protein is CASSYAENQPQHF.

This clone has only one observation. The chain has TRBV14 and TRBJ1-2; 11 nucleotides line up with TRBD1. This CDR3 is built from 15 residues. Per germline, CDR1 SGHDN and CDR2 FVKESK. Trimming cost V 1 base and J 4 bases; bases outside gene matches: 2. CDR3 sequence (DNA): TGTGCCAGCAGCCAAGTGGGGACAGGGGGCTATGGCTACACCTTC. This translates into CASSQVGTGGYGYTF.

The rearrangement links TRBV7-2 to TRBJ1-3; 7 nucleotides agree with TRBD1. Germline lookup yields CDR1 SGHTA and CDR2 FQGNSA. Trimming took 2 bases from V and 0 from J; bases not matched to a gene: 4. This CDR3 has 16 residues. The CDR3 loop is CASSLRTGPSGNTIYF. The CDR3 nucleotides read TGTGCCAGCAGCTTAAGGACAGGACCCTCTGGAAACACCATATATTTT.

This chain connects TRBV4-1 to TRBJ2-3; possibly TRBD2 for D (5 bases). The V gene's germline CDR1 is MGHRA and CDR2 YSYEKL. The CDR3 is made up of 17 amino acids. The ends were cut back, 1 base at V and 3 bases at J, with 17 bases in the middle. The CDR3 sequence: CASSQVAEGPVTDTQYF. CDR3 nucleotide sequence: TGCGCCAGCAGCCAAGTGGCAGAGGGCCCAGTGACAGATACGCAGTATTTT.

The V gene is TRBV6-5, the J gene TRBJ1-1; D may be TRBD1 (5 bases). Trimming took off 6 bases at V and 3 bases at J, with 11 bases between the two ends. The CDR3 totals 13 residues. Germline values: CDR1 MNHEY, CDR2 SVGAGI. CDR3 protein: CASSPRGDTEAFF. The DNA for the CDR3 is TGTGCCAGCAGCCCACGGGGGGACACTGAAGCTTTCTTT.

The table lists this clone with a few counts. V and J are TRBV7-9 and TRBJ2-3; TRBD2 agrees at 14 bases. J gave up 4 bases and V 3 bases, and 6 bases lay outside the gene matches. In germline, CDR1 is SEHNR, CDR2 FQNEAQ (reference sequence). The CDR3 has 17 amino acids. This CDR3 reads CASSLGLAGVFADTQYF. The CDR3 nucleotides read TGTGCCAGCAGCTTGGGACTAGCGGGGGTGTTCGCAGATACGCAGTATTTT.

The chain joins TRBV2 to TRBJ1-5; D not certain. With 7 bases removed from V and 1 base from J, the gap between germline ends came to 11 bases. CDR3 length: 14 residues. Per germline, CDR1 SNHLY and CDR2 FYNNEI. The CDR3 is CASKRSVSNQPQHF. DNA of the CDR3: TGTGCCAGCAAAAGATCGGTCAGCAATCAGCCCCAGCATTTT.

The V call is TRBV2, the J call TRBJ1-4; D is possibly TRBD1 (5 bases). Trimming stripped 9 bases from V and 11 bases from J, with 16 bases between. The CDR3 contains 12 residues. Germline V gene data show CDR1 as SNHLY and CDR2 as FYNNEI. CDR3 sequence: CASSWGESKLFF. Written as DNA, the CDR3 is TGTGCCAGTTCGTGGGGGGAGAGCAAACTGTTTTTT.

This clone appeared once. The rearrangement joins TRBV29-1 to TRBJ1-4; TRBD1 aligns across 7 bases. The CDR3 length is 14 residues. The trim removed 5 bases at V and 12 bases at J, leaving 15 bases unmatched. CDR1 and CDR2 from the germline V gene are SQVTM and ANQGSEA. CDR3 in amino acids: CSVQGQARNGELFF. The CDR3 DNA sequence: TGCAGCGTTCAAGGACAGGCGAGAAACGGAGAACTGTTTTTT.

CDR3 loop: CASSRGTVLEGGTEAFF. The CDR3, as DNA: TGCGCCAGCAGCCGAGGGACAGTTCTGGAGGGAGGCACTGAAGCTTTCTTT. J is TRBJ1-1 and V is TRBV5-1; TRBD1 matches 7 bases. Losses at the gene ends were 4 bases for V and 4 bases for J; bases not matched to a gene: 16. This CDR3 has 17 residues. The germline V gene encodes CDR1 SGHRS and CDR2 YFSETQ.

This clone was seen only once. The gene calls are TRBV28 and TRBJ1-1, with 7 bases fitting TRBD1. The germline gives CDR1 MDHEN, CDR2 SYDVKM. Trimming cost V 4 bases and J 5 bases; bases outside gene matches: 7. The CDR3 covers 14 residues. The CDR3 DNA is TGTGCCAGCAGTTCCCTAGGGGGCAGAACTGAAGCTTTCTTT. Amino acid sequence: CASSSLGGRTEAFF.

This clone was seen only once. CDR3 DNA: TGTGCCAGCAGCCCACCAGGTTTGGGAGGGACCTACAATGAGCAGTTCTTC. It translates to CASSPPGLGGTYNEQFF. This chain uses TRBV5-6 with TRBJ2-1; 7 bases align to TRBD2. CDR3 length equals 17 residues. The germline V gene has CDR1 SGHDT and CDR2 YYEEEE. V was pared by 4 bases and J by 2 bases, with 12 bases of the junction left unmatched.

The V call is TRBV6-1, the J call TRBJ1-5, with unresolved D. This CDR3 is 16 amino acids long. Germline loops: CDR1 MNHNS, CDR2 SASEGT. Between the trimmed V and J ends, which lost 1 base and 4 bases, there was a span of 14 bases. CDR3 sequence: CASSEGAGYLNQPQHF. For the CDR3, the DNA is TGTGCCAGCAGTGAAGGGGCGGGTTACCTAAATCAGCCCCAGCATTTT.

V is TRBV7-2 and J is TRBJ2-3, with D maybe TRBD2 (5 bases). Trimming removed 4 bases at V and 1 base at J, with 12 bases between. CDR1 is SGHTA and CDR2 is FQGNSA in the germline V gene. CDR3 size: 15 residues. DNA for the CDR3: TGTGCCAGCAGCTGGGGAGCGGCTCGCACAGATACGCAGTATTTT. Encoded protein: CASSWGAARTDTQYF.

The V and J genes are TRBV5-1 and TRBJ2-1, with TRBD2 matching 9 bases. This CDR3 is 15 amino acids long. The trim removed 1 base at V and 7 bases at J, leaving 6 bases unmatched. In germline, CDR1 is SGHRS, CDR2 YFSETQ. Here the CDR3 DNA reads TGCGCCAGCAGCTTGTATCCTAGCGGGATTAATGAGCAGTTCTTC. This sequence encodes CASSLYPSGINEQFF. Complete variable domain (other parts from reference TRBV5-1 and TRBJ2-1): KAGVTQTPRYLIKTRGQQVTLSCSPISGHRSVSWYQQTPGQGLQFLFEYFSETQRNKGNFPGRFSGRQFSNSRSEMNVSTLELGDSALYLCASSLYPSGINEQFFGPGTRLTVL.

This rearrangement joins TRBV5-5 to TRBJ1-6, with a tentative D call TRBD1 (5 bases). Trimming cost V 0 bases and J 7 bases, with 14 bases left between them. Germline values: CDR1 SGHKS, CDR2 YYEKEE (reference sequence). The CDR3 length is 16 residues. The CDR3 bases are TGTGCCAGCAGCTTGGTCCCAGGGTCCGCCAATTCACCCCTCCACTTT. It codes for CASSLVPGSANSPLHF.

This chain joins TRBV5-1 and TRBJ2-5; 7 bases map to TRBD2. Losses at the gene ends were 0 bases for V and 4 bases for J; bases not matched to a gene: 3. Germline V gives CDR1 SGHRS, CDR2 YFSETQ. CDR3 length: 14 residues. CDR3 bases: TGCGCCAGCAGCTTGGGACAGCGGGGAGAGACCCAGTACTTC. Its translation is CASSLGQRGETQYF.

This chain uses TRBV27 with TRBJ2-3, with 7 bases lining up with TRBD2. The germline gives CDR1 MNHEY, CDR2 SMNVEV (reference sequence). The CDR3 has 16 residues. J was trimmed by 0 bases and V by 5 bases; bases with no gene match: 8. The CDR3 bases are TGTGCCAGCAGTCCTCGGGCTAGCGGTAGCACAGATACGCAGTATTTT. It is translated as CASSPRASGSTDTQYF.

This sequence joins TRBV4-2 and TRBJ2-6; D gene unclear. CDR1 LGHNA and CDR2 YNFKEQ come from the germline V gene. The CDR3 runs to 16 residues. Trimming removed 1 base at V and 0 bases at J, with 7 bases between. CDR3 nucleotide sequence: TGTGCCAGCAGCCAAGGAGGATTCTCTGGGGCCAACGTCCTGACTTTC. Amino acids: CASSQGGFSGANVLTF.